These 3 T cell receptor beta chains were all obtained from the same sample, sequenced in a study of OX40 agonist ivuxolimab in advanced cancers. Measured with immunoSEQ multiplex PCR; TCRdb has only the in-frame clones, and not every one. The sample has roughly 70,000 clones; under 90% are singletons. Specimen: CD4+ or CD8+ T cells sorted from blood, collected in a trial of the OX40 agonist ivuxolimab. All receptors come from an adult with an advanced solid tumor such as melanoma, head and neck, liver or kidney cancer.

This clone was seen just once. This chain joins TRBV4-1 and TRBJ2-5; D uncertain. The CDR3 contains 14 residues. Per the germline V gene, CDR1 is MGHRA and CDR2 is YSYEKL. Trimming removed 4 bases from V and 0 bases from J, with 9 bases in between. CDR3 amino acids: CASSPVTYQETQYF. The DNA for the CDR3 is TGCGCCAGCAGCCCGGTCACCTACCAAGAGACCCAGTACTTC.

This clone occurred once. The chain joins TRBV7-9 to TRBJ2-2; TRBD2 matches 7 bases. The CDR3 has 17 residues. The ends lost 5 bases at V and 2 bases at J; junction bases unmatched: 11. Per the germline V gene, CDR1 is SEHNR and CDR2 is FQNEAQ (reference sequence). CDR3 DNA sequence: TGTGCCAGCAGCCCCCGCGGAGCGGGGTCAAACACCGGGGAGCTGTTTTTT. Residues: CASSPRGAGSNTGELFF.

With regard to this clone: The same CDR3 can be traced to other DNA sequences in this sample. The gene calls are TRBV2 and TRBJ2-5; no firm D call. V shed 7 bases and J shed 5 bases, with 11 bases lying between them. The CDR3 sequence is 12 residues long. Germline V lookup: CDR1 SNHLY, CDR2 FYNNEI. The CDR3 DNA is TGTGCCAGCAAACAAAGTGGGGAGACCCAGTACTTC. It yields the protein CASKQSGETQYF.